This T cell receptor (beta chain) came from a study of T cell responses to AZD1222 COVID-19 vaccine. The study's findings and limits: CD4 TCRs linked to vaccination spanned spike, dominating at 160-218 and 743-854.

Sequencing used immunoSEQ multiplex PCR; TCRdb keeps in-frame clones, though not all of them. The sample lists about 100,000 clones; nearly 95% were seen once. Worth noting for this clone: As yet, its antigen is unknown.

The CDR3 covers 13 residues. Per the germline V gene, CDR1 is LNHDA and CDR2 is SQIVND (reference sequence). Trimming shortened V by 5 bases and J by 2 bases, and 7 bases separated the two germline ends. V and J are TRBV19 and TRBJ1-5; D gene uncertain. This clonotype originated in an adult in good health. This sample comprised peripheral blood, obtained on day 0 of AZD1222 vaccination. CDR3 region: CASSPGRNQPQHF. The CDR3 region has the DNA TGTGCCAGTAGTCCTGGGCGCAATCAGCCCCAGCATTTT.